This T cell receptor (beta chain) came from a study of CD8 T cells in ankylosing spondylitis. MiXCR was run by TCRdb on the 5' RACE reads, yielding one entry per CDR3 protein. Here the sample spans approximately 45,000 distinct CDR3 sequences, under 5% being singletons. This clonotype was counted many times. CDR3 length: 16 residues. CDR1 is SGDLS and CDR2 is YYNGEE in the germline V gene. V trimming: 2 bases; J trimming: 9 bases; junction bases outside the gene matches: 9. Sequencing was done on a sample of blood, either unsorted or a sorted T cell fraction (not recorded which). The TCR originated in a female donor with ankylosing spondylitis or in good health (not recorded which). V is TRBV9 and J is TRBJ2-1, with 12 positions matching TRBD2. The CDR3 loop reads CASSVTSSGGAGEQFF. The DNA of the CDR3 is TGTGCCAGCAGCGTTACTTCTAGCGGGGGGGCGGGTGAGCAGTTCTTC. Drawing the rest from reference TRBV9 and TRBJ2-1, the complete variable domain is DSGVTQTPKHLITATGQRVTLRCSPRSGDLSVYWYQQSLDQGLQFLIQYYNGEERAKGNILERFSAQQFPDLHSELNLSSLELGDSALYFCASSVTSSGGAGEQFFGPGTRLTVL.